A selection of T cell receptor beta chains follows, all from one sample in a study of T cell responses to AZD1222 COVID-19 vaccine. Repertoires were generated with immunoSEQ multiplex PCR, while TCRdb's copy carries only in-frame clones and drops some. The profile shows 90,000 to 120,000 clones, approximately 90% of them singletons. Material: peripheral blood, obtained 28 days after the second AZD1222 dose. The receptors were gathered from an adult who received the AZD1222 COVID-19 vaccine. Each CDR3 is given with its conserved first and last residue. D genes are given only for firm matches. Not every row has a clone size; where given, it reads once, few, many or a size class.

size	J	V	D	CDR3	DNA
.	TRBJ1-2	TRBV5-1	.	CASSLVGVDGYTF	TGCGCCAGCAGCTTGGTAGGGGTGGACGGCTACACCTTC
.	TRBJ2-1	TRBV4-3	.	CASSQDHSSSYNEQFF	TGCGCCAGCAGCCAAGATCACTCGAGCTCCTACAATGAGCAGTTCTTC
.	TRBJ2-3	TRBV9	.	CASSGPPRDTQYF	TGTGCCAGCAGCGGACCCCCGCGAGATACGCAGTATTTT
.	TRBJ2-5	TRBV3-1/TRBV3-2	.	CASSQDPKETQYF	TGTGCCAGCAGCCAAGACCCGAAGGAGACCCAGTACTTC
few	TRBJ1-2	TRBV28	.	CASSLPPPLVGYTF	TGTGCCAGCAGTTTACCTCCCCCTTTGGTTGGCTACACCTTC
.	TRBJ2-2	TRBV2	.	CASSLDLGSLTGELFF	TGTGCCAGCAGCTTAGATCTCGGGAGCCTAACCGGGGAGCTGTTTTTT
.	TRBJ2-1	TRBV2	.	CASSESTYNEQFF	TGTGCCAGCAGTGAGTCGACGTACAATGAGCAGTTCTTC
.	TRBJ2-2	TRBV29-1	.	CSVRWTANTGELFF	TGCAGCGTTCGTTGGACGGCGAACACCGGGGAGCTGTTTTTT
.	TRBJ1-3	TRBV18	.	CASSPTGNTIYF	TGTGCCAGCTCACCAACTGGAAACACCATATATTTT
.	TRBJ1-2	TRBV5-5	.	CASSSPGRYGYTF	TGTGCCAGCAGCTCGCCCGGACGATATGGCTACACCTTC
.	TRBJ1-2	TRBV7-6	.	CASQTDHGYTF	TGTGCCAGCCAAACGGACCATGGCTACACCTTC
.	TRBJ1-2	TRBV3-1/TRBV3-2	TRBD1	CASSQDPDRGGYTF	TGTGCCAGCAGCCAAGATCCAGACAGGGGAGGCTACACCTTC
.	TRBJ2-3	TRBV12-3/TRBV12-4	.	CASRGTDTQYF	TGTGCCAGCAGGGGCACAGATACGCAGTATTTT
.	TRBJ2-2	TRBV11-2	.	CASRPSGRGVTGELFF	TGTGCCAGCAGGCCATCGGGACGAGGAGTCACCGGGGAGCTGTTTTTT
.	TRBJ2-2	TRBV6-5	.	CASSYREDTGELFF	TGTGCCAGCAGTTACAGGGAGGACACCGGGGAGCTGTTTTTT
.	TRBJ2-1	TRBV5-6	.	CASSLDLNEQFF	TGTGCCAGCAGCTTGGACCTCAATGAGCAGTTCTTC
.	TRBJ1-4	TRBV30	TRBD1	CAWRDRGNEKLFF	TGTGCCTGGAGGGACAGGGGAAATGAAAAACTGTTTTTT
.	TRBJ1-1	TRBV5-5	.	CASSWMTQGAFF	TGTGCCAGCAGCTGGATGACTCAAGGAGCTTTCTTT
.	TRBJ1-1	TRBV25-1	.	CASSTPEVAEAFF	TGTGCCAGCAGTACACCCGAAGTGGCTGAAGCTTTCTTT
.	TRBJ1-2	TRBV27	.	CAILGSGGYTF	TGTGCCATCCTGGGGTCCGGGGGCTACACCTTC
.	TRBJ2-3	TRBV7-8	TRBD2	CASSLGGLAGGRGDTQYF	TGTGCCAGCAGCTTAGGAGGACTAGCGGGGGGCCGGGGAGATACGCAGTATTTT
.	TRBJ2-3	TRBV5-1	.	CASSPGDGRRADTQYF	TGCGCCAGCAGCCCAGGGGATGGTCGACGAGCAGATACGCAGTATTTT
.	TRBJ1-3	TRBV7-9	.	CASSLSSGTLGNTIYF	TGTGCCAGCAGCTTAAGCTCTGGGACCTTAGGAAACACCATATATTTT
.	TRBJ2-7	TRBV5-1	.	CASSSRQSGEQYF	TGCGCCAGCAGCTCCCGTCAGTCGGGGGAGCAGTACTTC
.	TRBJ1-2	TRBV7-9	.	CASRVDYGYTF	TGTGCCAGCAGGGTGGACTATGGCTACACCTTC
.	TRBJ1-5	TRBV7-8	.	CASSLARTVSNQPQHF	TGTGCCAGCAGCTTAGCCCGGACAGTTAGCAATCAGCCCCAGCATTTT
.	TRBJ2-7	TRBV5-4	TRBD1	CASSLPGTGFHEQYF	TGTGCCAGCAGTCTCCCGGGGACAGGCTTCCACGAGCAGTACTTC
.	TRBJ1-6	TRBV10-3	.	CAISAVAPQNSPLHF	TGTGCCATCAGTGCAGTGGCTCCCCAGAATTCACCCCTCCACTTT
once	TRBJ1-2	TRBV7-9	.	CASSSGGSVNYGYTF	TGTGCCAGCAGCTCGGGGGGCTCAGTTAACTATGGCTACACCTTC
.	TRBJ2-5	TRBV10-3	.	CAISDSSEGETQYF	TGTGCCATCAGTGACTCTAGCGAGGGGGAGACCCAGTACTTC
.	TRBJ2-6	TRBV11-2	TRBD2	CASSLSRGGSFSGANVLTF	TGTGCCAGCAGCCTCTCTCGCGGGGGGTCGTTCTCAGGGGCCAACGTCCTGACTTTC
.	TRBJ1-2	TRBV30	.	CAWSGASYGYTF	TGTGCCTGGAGTGGGGCATCCTATGGCTACACCTTC
.	TRBJ2-7	TRBV7-9	.	CASSLAVEQYF	TGTGCCAGCAGCTTAGCTGTGGAGCAGTACTTC
.	TRBJ1-2	TRBV28	.	CASSDYGYTF	TGTGCCAGCAGTGATTATGGCTACACCTTC
.	TRBJ2-2	TRBV11-1	.	CASSPPPGELFF	TGTGCCAGCAGCCCTCCCCCCGGGGAGCTGTTTTTT
.	TRBJ1-4	TRBV18	.	CASSPQDSATNEKLFF	TGTGCCAGCTCACCACAGGACAGTGCAACTAATGAAAAACTGTTTTTT
.	TRBJ2-1	TRBV11-2	TRBD1	CASSSTGQGRYNEQFF	TGTGCCAGCAGCTCTACCGGACAGGGCCGATACAATGAGCAGTTCTTC
.	TRBJ2-2	TRBV4-2	TRBD2	CASSQDSAAGGLYTGELFF	TGTGCCAGCAGCCAAGACTCAGCGGCGGGGGGCCTATATACCGGGGAGCTGTTTTTT
.	TRBJ1-1	TRBV2	.	CASSAGMNTEAFF	TGTGCCAGCTCGGCAGGGATGAACACTGAAGCTTTCTTT
.	TRBJ2-7	TRBV30	.	CAWSVGQYEQYF	TGTGCCTGGAGTGTCGGACAGTACGAGCAGTACTTC
.	TRBJ1-5	TRBV5-1	.	CASSFDGPGRNQPQHF	TGCGCCAGCAGCTTCGACGGACCCGGTCGCAATCAGCCCCAGCATTTT
.	TRBJ1-6	TRBV3-1/TRBV3-2	.	CASSQGRTKNSPLHF	TGTGCCAGCAGCCAGGGGCGCACGAAAAATTCACCCCTCCACTTT
.	TRBJ1-5	TRBV27	TRBD1	CASSLQGAFGQPQHF	TGTGCCAGCAGTTTACAGGGGGCTTTTGGACAGCCCCAGCATTTT
.	TRBJ1-1	TRBV19	TRBD1	CASSPGQGATEAFF	TGTGCCAGTAGTCCTGGACAGGGAGCCACTGAAGCTTTCTTT